The sequence of this T cell receptor beta chain was determined in a study of blood T cell repertoires in COVID-19. This CDR3 is built from 15 residues. V lost 7 bases, J lost 3 bases, and 14 bases lay in between. CDR1 and CDR2 from the germline V gene are KGHDR and SFDVKD. Assay: immunoSEQ multiplex PCR; the TCRdb copy retains only in-frame clones and omits some. The table shows 190,000 or so clones, with 80% to 90% occurring only once. The chain combines TRBV24-1 with TRBJ2-2; D is perhaps TRBD1 (5 bases). Specimen: PBMCs or T cells enriched from blood (not recorded which). The receptor's source is a man aged 30 to 39 who had recovered from COVID-19. The CDR3: CATSVTGRDTGELFF. The CDR3, as DNA: TGTGCCACCAGCGTCACAGGTCGTGACACCGGGGAGCTGTTTTTT.